This T cell receptor beta chain came from a study of T cell responses to AZD1222 COVID-19 vaccine. The study's findings and limits: No repertoire was sampled before or during the peak T cell response, only after it. Females made up more of the donors, who were largely white British, and clonal diversity may have come out too low.

A word on this clone: Its specificity is not known.

The protocol was immunoSEQ multiplex PCR, while the TCRdb copy is restricted to in-frame clones and leaves out a portion. The profile covers approximately 140,000 clones, with less than 95% appearing a single time and about 1.3% taken by the ten largest. The receptor was derived from an adult in good health. The sequenced sample was peripheral blood, obtained on day 0 of AZD1222 vaccination.

The CDR3 DNA is TGCGCCAGCAGCCAAGAATATCGGGGTTCTGAAAAACTGTTTTTT. This codes for CASSQEYRGSEKLFF. V gene TRBV4-1 combines with J gene TRBJ1-4; D ambiguous. The length of the CDR3 is 15 residues. Germline-derived CDR1 and CDR2 are MGHRA and YSYEKL. Trimming took off 0 bases at V and 7 bases at J, with 12 bases between the two ends.